These 21 T cell receptor beta chains were all obtained from the same sample, sequenced in a study of regulatory T cells in long-lasting Graves disease (TCRdb year 2021). Library preparation used multiplex PCR. The sequencing machine was an Illumina HiSeq 4000. CDR3 regions were amplified by Arm-PCR with iRepertoire HTBI primers to construct TCR beta libraries. Using fastp at Q25 and MiXCR, TCRdb reprocessed the public reads and kept productive beta chains. Entries are consolidated by CDR3 protein sequence, retaining the most common genes and DNA. The sample has roughly 520,000 distinct CDR3 sequences on record, 12% of them singletons. Of the sample, over 7% is held by the ten largest clones. The meaning of the sample's time point label: newly diagnosed GD, antithyroid drugs for less than 3 months. For both TCR sequencing and RNA sequencing, RNA was extracted from PBMCs in TRIzol. Another study also made use of these data, one on T cells in Graves' hyperthyroidism and ophthalmopathy.

Sequences were derived from peripheral blood mononuclear cells (PBMCs), sampled at new diagnosis, from a patient treated with antithyroid drugs. The receptors here all came from a young woman with Graves disease. Donor details come from another sample of the same person, matched by shared clones.

This clonotype occurred many times. V and J are TRBV7-2 and TRBJ2-5, with D uncertain. V was pared by 3 bases and J by 0 bases, with 5 bases between. Germline V gene sequence: CDR1 SGHTA, CDR2 FQGNSA. The CDR3 is 13 residues long. Written as DNA, the CDR3 is TGTGCCAGCAGCTTTGAGTACCAAGAGACCCAGTACTTC. This translates into CASSFEYQETQYF. The entire variable domain, with the rest obtained from reference TRBV7-2 and TRBJ2-5, is as follows: GAGVSQSPSNKVTEKGKDVELRCDPISGHTALYWYRQSLGQGLEFLIYFQGNSAPDKSGLPSDRFSAERTGGSVSTLTIQRTQQEDSAVYLCASSFEYQETQYFGPGTRLLVL.

There are a few counts of this clonotype. V is TRBV4-1 and J is TRBJ2-7; 7 bases are a match to TRBD1. Germline V lookup: CDR1 MGHRA, CDR2 YSYEKL. The CDR3 sequence is 17 residues long. V lost 1 base and J lost 5; bases outside the gene matches: 14. CDR3 bases: TGCGCCAGCAGCCAAGTCCTAGACAGGGAGATCAGAAACGAGCAGTACTTC. It codes for CASSQVLDREIRNEQYF.

The chain employs TRBV3-1 and TRBJ2-1; a weak D match, TRBD2 (6 bases). V was pared by 0 bases and J by 12 bases, with 12 bases between. The CDR3 covers 13 residues. Germline CDR1 LGHDT, CDR2 YNNKEL (reference sequence). The CDR3 reads CASSQDWRGTQFF. CDR3 DNA sequence: TGTGCCAGCAGCCAAGATTGGCGGGGTACGCAGTTCTTC.

This clonotype appeared a single time. The V call is TRBV2, the J call TRBJ2-5; 9 bases map to TRBD1. This CDR3 spans 15 amino acids. V was clipped by 2 bases and J by 7 bases; unmatched bases: 8. CDR1 and CDR2 from the germline V gene are SNHLY and FYNNEI. CDR3 nucleotides: TGTGCCAGCAGTGAACTCGGACAGGGGTCTGGGACCCAGTACTTC. This translates into CASSELGQGSGTQYF.

This clonotype was seen only a few times. A clone one base away is much larger, so this may be a read error. The CDR3 carries no conserved terminal phenylalanine or tryptophan, so it likely arises from a read error. V is TRBV27 and J is TRBJ1-1; D unresolved. CDR3 size: 12 residues. The V gene lost 6 bases and the J gene lost 0 bases, with 5 bases spanning the gap. Germline V CDR1 and CDR2: MNHEY, SMNVEV (reference sequence). The CDR3 loop reads CASRGMNTEAFL. The CDR3, as DNA: TGTGCCAGCAGAGGAATGAACACTGAAGCTTTCCTT.

This clonotype was picked up many times. The V gene is TRBV27, the J gene TRBJ1-5; D is ambiguous. V lost 5 bases, J lost 0 bases, and 14 bases lay in between. Germline CDR1 is MNHEY and CDR2 is SMNVEV (reference sequence). The CDR3 covers 16 residues. The CDR3 loop is CASSPQNWNSNQPQHF. The CDR3 DNA sequence: TGTGCCAGCAGTCCCCAAAACTGGAATAGCAATCAGCCCCAGCATTTT.

The sample holds a few counts of this clonotype. The J gene is TRBJ2-1, the V gene TRBV15; tentatively, D is TRBD1 (6 bases). The CDR3 has 15 amino acids. V gave up 1 base and J gave up 4 bases, with 11 bases separating them. The germline gives CDR1 LNHNV, CDR2 YYDKDF (reference sequence). The CDR3: CATSRGRGKYNEQFF. DNA for the CDR3: TGTGCCACCAGCAGAGGCAGGGGCAAATACAATGAGCAGTTCTTC.

This clonotype was counted ten times or more. The chain joins TRBV18 to TRBJ2-1; unclear D gene. Trimming took off 0 bases at V and 2 bases at J, with 11 bases between the two ends. Germline V CDR1 and CDR2: KGHSH, LQKENI. The length of the CDR3 is 16 residues. CDR3 in amino acids: CASSPPNSQAYNEQFF. The CDR3 coding sequence is TGTGCCAGCTCACCACCCAACAGCCAGGCCTACAATGAGCAGTTCTTC.

DNA of the CDR3: TGCGCCAGCACTCCAGACAATACAACCACAGATACGCAGTATTTT. This sequence encodes CASTPDNTTTDTQYF. The chain recombines TRBV5-1 with TRBJ2-3, with D unresolved. V shed 6 bases and J shed 2 bases, with 16 bases lying between them. Germline CDR1 reads SGHRS; CDR2 reads YFSETQ. CDR3 length: 15 residues.

This clonotype occurred many times. This chain joins TRBV28 and TRBJ1-1, with a tentative D call TRBD1 (6 bases). The CDR3 has 13 amino acids. Trimming took off 6 bases at V and 4 bases at J, with 12 bases between the two ends. CDR1 is MDHEN and CDR2 is SYDVKM in the germline V gene. The CDR3 sequence: CASRPGGRTEAFF. Written as DNA, the CDR3 is TGTGCCAGCAGGCCGGGGGGGCGCACTGAAGCTTTCTTT. Using reference TRBV28 and TRBJ1-1 for the parts outside the CDR3, the full variable domain is DVKVTQSSRYLVKRTGEKVFLECVQDMDHENMFWYRQDPGLGLRLIYFSYDVKMKEKGDIPEGYSVSREKKERFSLILESASTNQTSMYLCASRPGGRTEAFFGQGTRLTVV.

This clonotype came up many times. The V call is TRBV2, the J call TRBJ2-7; D gene ambiguous. The CDR3 totals 14 residues. Trimming removed 0 bases at V and 2 bases at J, with 8 bases between. Germline CDR1 reads SNHLY; CDR2 reads FYNNEI. The CDR3 nucleotides are TGTGCCAGCAGTGAAGCAGGGAACACCTACGAGCAGTACTTC. Translated: CASSEAGNTYEQYF.

Worth noting for this clonotype: With a much larger clone just one base away, this may be a read error. The V and J genes are TRBV7-2 and TRBJ2-5, with TRBD1 matching over 10 bases. This CDR3 has 14 residues. Germline lookup yields CDR1 SGHTA and CDR2 FQGNSA. This CDR3 is CASSSDRGRETRYF. The CDR3 DNA is TGTGCCAGCAGCTCAGACAGGGGGCGCGAGACCCGGTACTTC.

This chain joins TRBV28 and TRBJ2-7; 7 nucleotides line up with TRBD2. This CDR3 has 14 amino acids. Germline V gene sequence: CDR1 MDHEN, CDR2 SYDVKM. Trimming took 7 bases from V and 1 from J; bases not matched to a gene: 7. Here the CDR3 DNA reads TGTGCCAGCACCCAGACTAGCAGTTCCTACGAGCAGTACTTC. This sequence encodes CASTQTSSSYEQYF.

Only a few counts were recorded for this clonotype. The V call is TRBV19, the J call TRBJ1-6, with a possible D match to TRBD1 (5 bases). V was shortened by 6 bases and J by 11 bases, with 17 bases between the two germline ends. The CDR3 spans 14 residues. The germline gives CDR1 LNHDA, CDR2 SQIVND (reference sequence). For the CDR3, the DNA is TGTGCCAGTAGCCACTTAGGACACACTGCACCCCTCCACTTT. Translated, it gives CASSHLGHTAPLHF.

This clonotype was seen repeatedly, ten times or more. This chain uses TRBV6-2 or TRBV6-3 with TRBJ2-1; no clear D. The CDR3 extends over 16 amino acids. Germline values: CDR1 MNHEY, CDR2 SVGEGT. V lost 4 bases to trimming and J lost 1 base, with 14 bases between them. The CDR3 is CASSSLRWVSYNEQFF. The CDR3 coding sequence is TGTGCCAGCAGTTCACTGAGGTGGGTTTCCTACAATGAGCAGTTCTTC.

This clonotype was counted at least ten times. This sequence joins TRBV30 and TRBJ1-1; D ambiguous. The CDR3 runs 11 residues. Germline V gives CDR1 GTSNPN, CDR2 SVGIG (reference sequence). Trimming pared 5 bases from V and 1 base from J, leaving 5 bases between. CDR3 loop: CAWGKNTEAFF. The CDR3 bases are TGTGCCTGGGGTAAGAACACTGAAGCTTTCTTT.

Of note for this clonotype: A read error may produce the germline difference seen at one junction end. The CDR3 reads CVSHPQARNEQFF. Here the CDR3 DNA reads TGTGTCAGCCACCCCCAGGCCAGGAATGAGCAGTTCTTC. The chain has TRBV28 and TRBJ2-1; D not certain. The germline V gene has CDR1 MDHEN and CDR2 SYDVKM. The CDR3 extends over 13 amino acids.

Many counts were recorded for this clonotype. The chain has TRBV15 and TRBJ2-5; 8 bases line up with TRBD1. J gave up 3 bases and V 5 bases, and 8 bases lay outside the gene matches. The germline V gene has CDR1 LNHNV and CDR2 YYDKDF (reference sequence). This CDR3 is 15 amino acids long. In DNA, the CDR3 is TGTGCCACCAGCTACCCACGGACAGGGAAAGAGACCCAGTACTTC. It yields the protein CATSYPRTGKETQYF.

This clonotype was observed many times. The rearrangement joins TRBV7-2 to TRBJ1-2; D remains ambiguous. Trimming cost V 3 bases and J 2 bases, with 7 bases left between them. The CDR3 length is 13 residues. Germline CDR1 reads SGHTA; CDR2 reads FQGNSA. CDR3 sequence reads: CASSFGGNYGYTF. The CDR3 region has the DNA TGTGCCAGCAGCTTTGGAGGAAACTATGGCTACACCTTC.

In this sample, this clonotype turned up a few times. The chain links TRBV7-8 to TRBJ2-7; D gene unclear. This CDR3 is 12 amino acids long. The germline V gene has CDR1 SGHVS and CDR2 FQNEAQ. The ends were cut back, 3 bases at V and 7 bases at J, with 10 bases in the middle. The CDR3 region has the DNA TGTGCCAGCAGCTTTCCTCCTAGTGAGCAGTACTTC. Its translation is CASSFPPSEQYF.

The table lists this clonotype with many counts. V and J are TRBV12-3 or TRBV12-4 and TRBJ2-1, with D unresolved. The CDR3 totals 14 residues. With 5 bases removed from V and 8 bases from J, the gap between germline ends came to 16 bases. The CDR3 is CASSPTKRDDEQFF. The CDR3 nucleotides are TGTGCCAGCAGTCCTACAAAAAGAGATGATGAGCAGTTCTTC.